These 8 T cell receptor beta chains were sequenced from one sample in a study of blood T cell repertoires in COVID-19. Using immunoSEQ multiplex PCR, the repertoire was profiled, and TCRdb retains in-frame clones only, with some absent. The sample records around 290,000 clones, about 89% being singletons. The sequencing sample was made of peripheral blood. The origin of the receptors is a woman between 45 and 65 years old who had recovered from COVID-19.

The CDR3 sequence: CAWRRQGGSGNTIYF. For the CDR3, the DNA is TGTGCCTGGAGGCGACAAGGAGGATCTGGAAACACCATATATTTT. The rearrangement links TRBV30 to TRBJ1-3; D call uncertain. The CDR3 contains 15 residues. The germline gives CDR1 GTSNPN, CDR2 SVGIG (reference sequence). With 3 bases removed from V and 1 base from J, the gap between germline ends came to 13 bases.

DNA of the CDR3: TGTGCCAGCAGGTGGGACACCATGAACACTGAAGCTTTCTTT. Protein sequence: CASRWDTMNTEAFF. This chain uses TRBV28 with TRBJ1-1; D possibly corresponds to TRBD1 (6 bases). The CDR3 length is 14 residues. The germline V gene encodes CDR1 MDHEN and CDR2 SYDVKM. The germline V and J ends were trimmed by 6 bases and 0 bases, with 11 bases remaining between them.

The chain has TRBV5-6 and TRBJ1-1; 8 nucleotides agree with TRBD1. Germline loops: CDR1 SGHDT, CDR2 YYEEEE. After removal of 4 bases from V and 5 bases from J, the junction contained 4 bases not matched to a gene. This CDR3 is built from 13 residues. DNA for the CDR3: TGTGCCAGCAGCCCAGGGGGCGGGACTGAAGCTTTCTTT. Translation: CASSPGGGTEAFF.

The J gene is TRBJ1-1, the V gene TRBV6-5; 9 bases match TRBD1. This CDR3 region has 14 residues. Germline trimming cut 6 bases from V and 4 bases from J; bases unmatched to any gene: 6. CDR1 is MNHEY and CDR2 is SVGAGI in the germline V gene. The CDR3 DNA reads as TGTGCCAGCAGAAAACAGGGGGCCATCACTGAAGCTTTCTTT. Encoded protein: CASRKQGAITEAFF.

The chain combines TRBV15 with TRBJ2-5, with no clear D. The length of the CDR3 is 13 residues. Trimming shortened V by 1 base and J by 1 base, and 4 bases separated the two germline ends. Germline values: CDR1 LNHNV, CDR2 YYDKDF (reference sequence). The CDR3 DNA reads TGTGCCACCAGCAGAGTTAGCCAAGAGACCCAGTACTTC. It codes for CATSRVSQETQYF. Full variable domain (missing parts from reference TRBV15 and TRBJ2-5): DAMVIQNPRYQVTQFGKPVTLSCSQTLNHNVMYWYQQKSSQAPKLLFHYYDKDFNNEADTPDNFQSRRPNTSFCFLDIRSPGLGDTAMYLCATSRVSQETQYFGPGTRLLVL.

V gene TRBV19 combines with J gene TRBJ1-5; tentative D call: TRBD1 (6 bases). In germline, CDR1 is LNHDA, CDR2 SQIVND (reference sequence). Trimming pared 7 bases from V and 3 bases from J, leaving 19 bases between. This CDR3 contains 16 residues. This chain's CDR3 is CASTITWGLTNQPQHF. In DNA form, the CDR3 reads TGTGCCAGTACGATTACCTGGGGGCTCACCAATCAGCCCCAGCATTTT.

In its sample, this clone was seen once. The chain recombines TRBV10-1 with TRBJ2-7, with 10 positions matching TRBD2. The CDR3 is 15 amino acids. Germline values: CDR1 WNHNN, CDR2 SYGVQD (reference sequence). The V segment lost 2 bases and the J segment 4 bases; nucleotides outside the gene matches: 5. CDR3 bases: TGCGCCAGCAGTGAGGGGACTAGCGTCCAATACGAGCAGTACTTC. Residues: CASSEGTSVQYEQYF.

The chain has TRBV28 and TRBJ2-1, with 7 bases identical to TRBD2. The CDR3 loop spans 15 amino acids. Looked up from germline, CDR1 is MDHEN and CDR2 is SYDVKM. Unmatched junction bases numbered 7, after V lost 7 bases and J lost 1 base. CDR3 DNA sequence: TGTGCCAGCACCGCTAGCGGCTTTTCCTACAATGAGCAGTTCTTC. This translates into CASTASGFSYNEQFF.